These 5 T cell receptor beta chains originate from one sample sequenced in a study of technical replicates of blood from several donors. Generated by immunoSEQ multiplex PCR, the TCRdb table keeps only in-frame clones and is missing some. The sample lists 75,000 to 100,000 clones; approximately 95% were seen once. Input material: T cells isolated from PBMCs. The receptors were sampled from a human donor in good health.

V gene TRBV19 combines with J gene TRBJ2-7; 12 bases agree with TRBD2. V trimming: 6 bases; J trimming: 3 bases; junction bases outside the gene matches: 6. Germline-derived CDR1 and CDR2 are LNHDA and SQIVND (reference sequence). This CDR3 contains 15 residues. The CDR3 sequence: CASSILAGGLYEQYF. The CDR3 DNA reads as TGTGCCAGTAGCATCCTAGCGGGAGGGCTCTACGAGCAGTACTTC.

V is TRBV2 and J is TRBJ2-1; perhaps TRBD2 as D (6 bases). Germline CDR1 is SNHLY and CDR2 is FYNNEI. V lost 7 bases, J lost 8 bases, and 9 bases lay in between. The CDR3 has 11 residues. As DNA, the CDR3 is TGTGCCAGCATGTGGGACTATGAGCAGTTCTTC. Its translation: CASMWDYEQFF.

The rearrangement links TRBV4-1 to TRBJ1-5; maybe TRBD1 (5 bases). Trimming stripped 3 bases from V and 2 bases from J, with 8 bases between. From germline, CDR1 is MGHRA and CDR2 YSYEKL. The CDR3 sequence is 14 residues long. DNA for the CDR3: TGCGCCAGCAGCCAGGGCAGGGGCAATCAGCCCCAGCATTTT. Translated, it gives CASSQGRGNQPQHF.

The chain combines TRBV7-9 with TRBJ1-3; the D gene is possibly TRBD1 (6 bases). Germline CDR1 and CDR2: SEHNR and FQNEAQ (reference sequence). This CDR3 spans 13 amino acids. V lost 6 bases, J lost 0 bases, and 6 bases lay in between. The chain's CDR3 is CASRTGSGNTIYF. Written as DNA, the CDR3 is TGTGCCAGCAGGACAGGCTCTGGAAACACCATATATTTT.

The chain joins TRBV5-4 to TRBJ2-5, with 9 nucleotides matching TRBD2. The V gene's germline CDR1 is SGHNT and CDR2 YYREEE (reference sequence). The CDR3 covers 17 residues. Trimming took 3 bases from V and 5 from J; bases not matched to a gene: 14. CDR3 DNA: TGTGCCAGCAGCTCCCAACTAGGCGGGAGGGCCTCGGAGACCCAGTACTTC. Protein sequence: CASSSQLGGRASETQYF.